Included here is one T cell receptor (beta chain) sequence, with context. What this receptor recognizes is not known. The record has no base qualities; no much larger clone is one base away. Taken from cysteine to phenylalanine, the CDR3 has 17 residues. Just the 51-base CDR3 DNA is kept, in frame starting at base 1. V and J are truncated by 3 bases and 6 bases respectively, leaving an intervening sequence of 21 bases. Taken from the germline V gene, the CDR1 and CDR2 loops are SGHNT and YENEEA. This sample is part of a study of technical replicates of blood from a handful of donors (dated by TCRdb to about 2017). Library prep was done by the immunoSEQ multiplex PCR assay. Drawn from immuneACCESS, this table holds only the in-frame rearrangements with V and J called that TCRdb kept. Clones are partly lost; checked studies trace under half to an unresolved V gene and leave the rest unexplained. For this sample there are about 72,000 clones; roughly 92% appear just once. The ten most abundant clones make up about 0.39% of the sample.

The receptor comes from a human donor in good health. The V gene is TRBV11-3 and the J gene is TRBJ2-1; a tentative D call is TRBD2 (6 bases match). Sequenced sample: T cells isolated from PBMCs. In nucleotide form, the sequence is TGTGCCAGCAGCTTTATTAGCTTAGGAGCGGAGGGCAATGAGCAGTTCTTC. Its translation is CASSFISLGAEGNEQFF.